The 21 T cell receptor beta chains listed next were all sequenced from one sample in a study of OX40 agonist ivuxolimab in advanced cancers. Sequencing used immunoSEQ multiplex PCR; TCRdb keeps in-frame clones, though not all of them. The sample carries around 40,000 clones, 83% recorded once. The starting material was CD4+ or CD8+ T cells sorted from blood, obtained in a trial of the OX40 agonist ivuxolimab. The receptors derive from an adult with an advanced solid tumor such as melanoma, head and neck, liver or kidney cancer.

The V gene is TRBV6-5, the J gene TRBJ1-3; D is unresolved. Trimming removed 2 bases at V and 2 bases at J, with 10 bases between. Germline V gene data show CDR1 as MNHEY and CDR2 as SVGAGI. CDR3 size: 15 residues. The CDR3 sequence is CASSYGIGPGNTIYF. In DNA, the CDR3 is TGTGCCAGCAGTTACGGTATAGGGCCTGGAAACACCATATATTTT.

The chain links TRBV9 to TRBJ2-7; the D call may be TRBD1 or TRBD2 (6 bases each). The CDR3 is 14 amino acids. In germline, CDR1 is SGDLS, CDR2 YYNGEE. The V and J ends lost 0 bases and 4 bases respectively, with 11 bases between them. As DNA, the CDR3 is TGTGCCAGCAGCGTAGCGGGGGCGAGTTACGAGCAGTACTTC. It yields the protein CASSVAGASYEQYF.

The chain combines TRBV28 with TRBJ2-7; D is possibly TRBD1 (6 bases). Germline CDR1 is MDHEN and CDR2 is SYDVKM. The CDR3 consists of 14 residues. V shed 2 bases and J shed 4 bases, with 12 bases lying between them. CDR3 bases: TGTGCCAGCAGTTTAGGCAGGGGATATTACGAGCAGTACTTC. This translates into CASSLGRGYYEQYF.

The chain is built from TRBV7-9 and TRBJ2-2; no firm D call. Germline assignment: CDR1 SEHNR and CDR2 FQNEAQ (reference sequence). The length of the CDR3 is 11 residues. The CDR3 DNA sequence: TGTGTGATCCGCAACACCGGGGAGCTGTTTTTT. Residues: CVIRNTGELFF.

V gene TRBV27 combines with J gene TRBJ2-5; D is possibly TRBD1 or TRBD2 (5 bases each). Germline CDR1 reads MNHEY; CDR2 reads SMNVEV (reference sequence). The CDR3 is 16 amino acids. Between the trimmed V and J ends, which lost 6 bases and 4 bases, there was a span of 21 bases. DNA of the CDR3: TGTGCCAGCAGCCCGATCCCCTCGTTGGGGACAGAGACCCAGTACTTC. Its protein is CASSPIPSLGTETQYF.

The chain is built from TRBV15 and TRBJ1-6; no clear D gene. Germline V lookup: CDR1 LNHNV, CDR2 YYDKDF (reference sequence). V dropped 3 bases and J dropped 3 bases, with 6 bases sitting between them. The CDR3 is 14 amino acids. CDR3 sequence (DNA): TGTGCCACCAGCAGGTTGGACTATAATTCACCCCTCCACTTT. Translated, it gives CATSRLDYNSPLHF.

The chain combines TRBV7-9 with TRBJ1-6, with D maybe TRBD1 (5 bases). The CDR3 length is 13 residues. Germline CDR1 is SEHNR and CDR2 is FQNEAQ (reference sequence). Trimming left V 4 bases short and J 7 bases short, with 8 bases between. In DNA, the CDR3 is TGTGCCAGCAGCTCGGAGGGGAATTCACCCCTCCACTTT. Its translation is CASSSEGNSPLHF. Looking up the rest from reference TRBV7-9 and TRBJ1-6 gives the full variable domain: DTGVSQNPRHKITKRGQNVTFRCDPISEHNRLYWYRQTLGQGPEFLTYFQNEAQLEKSRLLSDRFSAERPKGSFSTLEIQRTEQGDSAMYLCASSSEGNSPLHFGNGTRLTVT.

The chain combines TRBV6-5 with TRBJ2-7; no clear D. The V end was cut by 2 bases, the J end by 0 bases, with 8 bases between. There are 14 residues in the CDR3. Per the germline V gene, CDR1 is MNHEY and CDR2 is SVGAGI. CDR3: CASSYRSSSYEQYF. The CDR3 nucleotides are TGTGCCAGCAGTTACAGGAGCAGCTCCTACGAGCAGTACTTC.

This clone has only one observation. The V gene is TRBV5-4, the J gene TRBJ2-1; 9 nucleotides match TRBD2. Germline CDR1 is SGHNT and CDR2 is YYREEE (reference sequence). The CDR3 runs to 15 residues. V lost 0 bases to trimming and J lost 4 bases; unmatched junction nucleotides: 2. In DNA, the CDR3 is TGTGCCAGCAGCTTGGTGACTAGCGGATACAATGAGCAGTTCTTC. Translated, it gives CASSLVTSGYNEQFF.

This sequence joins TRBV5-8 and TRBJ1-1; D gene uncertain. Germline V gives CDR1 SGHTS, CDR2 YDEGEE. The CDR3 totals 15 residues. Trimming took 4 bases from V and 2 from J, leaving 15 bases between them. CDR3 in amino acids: CASSPAPGFNTEAFF. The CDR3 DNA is TGTGCCAGCAGCCCGGCCCCCGGTTTTAACACTGAAGCTTTCTTT.

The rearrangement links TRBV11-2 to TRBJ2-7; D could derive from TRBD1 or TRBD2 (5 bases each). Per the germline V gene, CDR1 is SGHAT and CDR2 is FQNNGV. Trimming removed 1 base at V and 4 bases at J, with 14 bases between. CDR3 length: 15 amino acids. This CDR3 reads CASSLGTSGAYEQYF. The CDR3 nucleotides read TGTGCCAGCAGCTTAGGGACATCCGGGGCATACGAGCAGTACTTC.

The DNA for the CDR3 is TGTGCCAGCAGTGGCTTACACCCGGAGCAGTACTTC. Protein: CASSGLHPEQYF. This chain links TRBV25-1 with TRBJ2-7; unclear D gene. V was pared by 4 bases and J by 7 bases, with 11 bases between. The germline CDR1 and CDR2 sequences are MGHDK and SYGVNS. The CDR3 length is 12 residues.

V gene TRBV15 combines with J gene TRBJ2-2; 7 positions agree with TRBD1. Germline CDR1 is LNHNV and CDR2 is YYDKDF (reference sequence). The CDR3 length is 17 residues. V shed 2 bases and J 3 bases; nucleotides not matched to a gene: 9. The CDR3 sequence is CATSRPPGTADTGELFF. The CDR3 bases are TGTGCCACCAGCAGACCCCCTGGGACAGCCGACACCGGGGAGCTGTTTTTT.

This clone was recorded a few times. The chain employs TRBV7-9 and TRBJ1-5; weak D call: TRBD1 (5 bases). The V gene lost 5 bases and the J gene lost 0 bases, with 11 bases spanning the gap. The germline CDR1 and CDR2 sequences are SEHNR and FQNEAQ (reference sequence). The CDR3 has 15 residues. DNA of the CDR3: TGTGCCAGCAGCGCGGACACAACTAGCAATCAGCCCCAGCATTTT. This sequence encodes CASSADTTSNQPQHF. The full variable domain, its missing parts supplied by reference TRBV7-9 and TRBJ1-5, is DTGVSQNPRHKITKRGQNVTFRCDPISEHNRLYWYRQTLGQGPEFLTYFQNEAQLEKSRLLSDRFSAERPKGSFSTLEIQRTEQGDSAMYLCASSADTTSNQPQHFGDGTRLSIL.

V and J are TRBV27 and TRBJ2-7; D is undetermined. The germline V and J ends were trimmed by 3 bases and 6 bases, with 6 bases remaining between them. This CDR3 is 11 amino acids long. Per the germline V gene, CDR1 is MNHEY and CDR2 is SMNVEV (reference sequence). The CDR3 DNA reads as TGTGCCAGCAGTTTTTATGGCGAGCAGTACTTC. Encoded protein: CASSFYGEQYF.

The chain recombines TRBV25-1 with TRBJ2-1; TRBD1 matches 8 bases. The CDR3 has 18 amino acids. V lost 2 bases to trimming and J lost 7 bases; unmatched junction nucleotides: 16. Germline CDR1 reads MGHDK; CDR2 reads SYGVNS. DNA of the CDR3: TGTGCCAGCAGTGAAGTGGGCCACGGGGACAGGTGGACGAATGAGCAGTTCTTC. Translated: CASSEVGHGDRWTNEQFF.

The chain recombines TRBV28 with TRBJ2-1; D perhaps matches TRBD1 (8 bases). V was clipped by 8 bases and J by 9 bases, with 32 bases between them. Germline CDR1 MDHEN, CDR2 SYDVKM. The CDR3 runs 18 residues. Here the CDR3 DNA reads TGTGCCAGCGGACTGTGGGGAACAGGGGGGGTCAGGAACAGTGAGCAGTTCTTC. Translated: CASGLWGTGGVRNSEQFF.

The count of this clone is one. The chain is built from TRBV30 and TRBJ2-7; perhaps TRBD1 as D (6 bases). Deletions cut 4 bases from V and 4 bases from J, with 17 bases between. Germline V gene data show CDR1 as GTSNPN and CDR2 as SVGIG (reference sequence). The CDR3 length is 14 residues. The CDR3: CAWMKTGTQYEQYF. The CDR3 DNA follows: TGTGCCTGGATGAAGACCGGGACACAGTACGAGCAGTACTTC.

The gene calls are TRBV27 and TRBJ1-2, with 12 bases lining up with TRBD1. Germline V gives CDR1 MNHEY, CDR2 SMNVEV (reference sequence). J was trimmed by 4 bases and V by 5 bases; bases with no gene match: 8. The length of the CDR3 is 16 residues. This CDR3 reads CASSPGQGAFFYGYTF. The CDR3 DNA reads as TGTGCCAGCAGTCCGGGACAGGGGGCCTTCTTCTATGGCTACACCTTC.

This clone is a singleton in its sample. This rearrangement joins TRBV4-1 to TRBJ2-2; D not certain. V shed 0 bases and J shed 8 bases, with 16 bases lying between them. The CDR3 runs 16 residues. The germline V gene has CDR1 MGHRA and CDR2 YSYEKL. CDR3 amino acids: CASSQESRAIAGELFF. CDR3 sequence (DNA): TGCGCCAGCAGCCAAGAGTCACGCGCCATTGCTGGGGAGCTGTTTTTT.

As DNA, the CDR3 is TGCGCCAGCAGACGACAGAGACCGAACTTCTACGAGCAGTACTTC. It codes for CASRRQRPNFYEQYF. The chain uses TRBV23-1 and TRBJ2-7, with TRBD1 as a possible D gene (5 bases). TRBV23-1 is labeled an ORF, and its function is uncertain. Between the trimmed V and J ends, which lost 6 bases and 3 bases, there was a span of 18 bases. The CDR3 has 15 residues.